Detailed here is one T cell receptor (beta chain). The antigen is unknown. The sample is drawn from a study of cytomegalovirus exposure and HLA in healthy donors. The wider study: Most donors, about 82% of several hundred genotyped, fell in the Caucasian-associated ancestry cluster. General study results and limits: Several of the most significant clusters appeared, in a later analysis, to be linked to common viral pathogens. Excluded were some V segments that proved indistinguishable, including TRBV6-2 and TRBV6-3.

The ends lost 5 bases at V and 3 bases at J; junction bases unmatched: 4. CDR1 is SGHTA and CDR2 is FQGNSA in the germline V gene. This CDR3 is 16 amino acids long. This PCR relied on a set of 60 Vbeta primers and 13 Jbeta primers. As originally analysed: The authors later counted about 80 million unique TCR beta chains, 9.5 million to 11 million of them shared. The data were produced by immunoSEQ multiplex PCR, yet TCRdb's version contains in-frame clones alone and is incomplete. The V and J calls and clone size come from that table; D and trimming were worked out from the DNA. The sample has 95,000 to 150,000 clones, around 72% seen once.

The J gene is TRBJ2-3, the V gene TRBV7-2; 14 nucleotides match TRBD2. This TCR derives from a woman aged 50 to 60 in good health and CMV-seropositive. The sequencing input was PBMCs. The CDR3 DNA reads as TGTGCCAGCAGCCATGGGACTAGCGGGAGAACAGATACGCAGTATTTT. It codes for CASSHGTSGRTDTQYF.